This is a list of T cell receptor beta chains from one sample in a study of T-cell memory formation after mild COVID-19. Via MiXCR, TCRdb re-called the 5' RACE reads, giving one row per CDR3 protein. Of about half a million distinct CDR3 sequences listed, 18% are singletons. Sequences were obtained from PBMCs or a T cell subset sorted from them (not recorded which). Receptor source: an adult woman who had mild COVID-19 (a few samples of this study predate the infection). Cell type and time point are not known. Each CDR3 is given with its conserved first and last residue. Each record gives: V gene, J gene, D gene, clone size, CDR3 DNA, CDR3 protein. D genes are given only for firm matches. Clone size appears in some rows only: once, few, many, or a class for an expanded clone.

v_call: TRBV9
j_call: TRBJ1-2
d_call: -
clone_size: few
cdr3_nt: TGTGCCAGCAGCGTAGAGGCCTTCACCAACTATGGCTACACCTTC
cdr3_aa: CASSVEAFTNYGYTF

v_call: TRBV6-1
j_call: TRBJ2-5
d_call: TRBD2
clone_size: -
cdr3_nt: TGTGCCAGCAGTGATGCTAGTTCCCGACTAGCGCCGGGAGAGACCCAGTACTTC
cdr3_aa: CASSDASSRLAPGETQYF

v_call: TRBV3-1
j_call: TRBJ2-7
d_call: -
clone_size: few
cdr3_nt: TGTGCCAGCAGCCAAGAGACCGGGACGCGAAATTACGAGCAGTACTTC
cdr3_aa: CASSQETGTRNYEQYF

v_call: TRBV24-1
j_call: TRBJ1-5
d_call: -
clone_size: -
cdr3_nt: TGTGCCACCAGTGATGCTGACATAAACCATCAGCCCCAGCATTTT
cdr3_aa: CATSDADINHQPQHF

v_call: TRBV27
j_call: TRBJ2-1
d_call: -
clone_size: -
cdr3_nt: TGTGCCAGCAGTTTCAGCGCCAATGAGCAGTTCTTC
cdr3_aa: CASSFSANEQFF

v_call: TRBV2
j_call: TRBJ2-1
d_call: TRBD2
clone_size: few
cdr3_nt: TGTGCCAGCCTCGCGGGGGGGACCCGCCACAATGAGCAGTTCTTC
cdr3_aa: CASLAGGTRHNEQFF

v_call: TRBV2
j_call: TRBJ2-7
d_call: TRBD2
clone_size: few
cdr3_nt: TGTGCCAGCAGTTGGGGGGGATACGAGCAGTACTTC
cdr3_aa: CASSWGGYEQYF

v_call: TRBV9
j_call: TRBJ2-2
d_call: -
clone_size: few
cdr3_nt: TGTGCCAGCACTCTAGGAGGACGGCACGGCGGGGAGCTGTTTTTT
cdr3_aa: CASTLGGRHGGELFF

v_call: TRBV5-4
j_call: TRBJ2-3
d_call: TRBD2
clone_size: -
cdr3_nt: TGTGCCAGCAGCCGATCTATTAGCGGGATTACGGATACGCAGTATTTT
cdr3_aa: CASSRSISGITDTQYF

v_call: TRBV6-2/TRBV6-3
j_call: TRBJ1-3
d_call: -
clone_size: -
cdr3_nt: TGTGCCAGCAAGATAGGAGCCCGAAACACCATATATTTT
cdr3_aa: CASKIGARNTIYF

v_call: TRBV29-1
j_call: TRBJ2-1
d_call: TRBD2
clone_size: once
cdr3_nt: TGCAGCGCCCGACGGTTTAGCGGGCCCTACAATGAGCAGTTCTTC
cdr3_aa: CSARRFSGPYNEQFF

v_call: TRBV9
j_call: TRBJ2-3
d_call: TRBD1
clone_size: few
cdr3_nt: TGTGCCAGCAGCGTAGGGCAGGGGGCGGCAGATACGCAGTATTTT
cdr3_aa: CASSVGQGAADTQYF

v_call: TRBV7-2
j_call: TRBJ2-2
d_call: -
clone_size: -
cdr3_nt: TGTGCCAGCAGCTTAGCTGGCCTAACGTTCACCGGGGAGCTGTTTTTT
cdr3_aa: CASSLAGLTFTGELFF

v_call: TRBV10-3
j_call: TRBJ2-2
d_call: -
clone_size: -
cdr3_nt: TGTGCCATCAGCGTACTAGGGATGCACACCGGGGAGCTGTTTTTT
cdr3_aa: CAISVLGMHTGELFF

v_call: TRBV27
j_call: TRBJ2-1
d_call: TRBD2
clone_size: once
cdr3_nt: TGTGCCAGCAGTCCCTATTCGGGAGGCGGGAACAATGAGCAGTTCTTC
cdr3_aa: CASSPYSGGGNNEQFF

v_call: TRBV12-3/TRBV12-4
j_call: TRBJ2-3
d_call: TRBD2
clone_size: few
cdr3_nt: TGTGCCAGCAGTTACCCGACTAGCGGGGGGTTCTTCTCAGGAACAGATACGCAGTATTTT
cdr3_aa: CASSYPTSGGFFSGTDTQYF

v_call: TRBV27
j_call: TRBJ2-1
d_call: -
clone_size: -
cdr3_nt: TGTGCCAGCAGTTTTGGGGGCCGCTCCTACAATGAGCAGTTCTTC
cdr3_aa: CASSFGGRSYNEQFF

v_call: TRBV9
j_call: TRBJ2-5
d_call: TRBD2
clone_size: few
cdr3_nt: TGTGCCAGCAGCGTAGTAGCGGGGGGCCCACAAGAGACCCAGTACTTC
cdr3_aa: CASSVVAGGPQETQYF

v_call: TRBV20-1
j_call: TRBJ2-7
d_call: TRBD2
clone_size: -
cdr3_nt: TGCAGTGCTAGGGTCAGGGAGGGCTACGAGCAGTACTTC
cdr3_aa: CSARVREGYEQYF

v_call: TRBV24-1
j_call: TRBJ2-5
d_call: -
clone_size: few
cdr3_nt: TGTGCCACCAGTGACGGCAGCGAAGAGACCCAGTACTTC
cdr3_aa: CATSDGSEETQYF

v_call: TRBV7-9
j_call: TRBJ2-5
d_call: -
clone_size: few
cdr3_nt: TGTGCCAGCAGCTTAGTAAGCGGCACTAAGGCAGGCTTACAAGAGACCCAGTACTTC
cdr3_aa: CASSLVSGTKAGLQETQYF

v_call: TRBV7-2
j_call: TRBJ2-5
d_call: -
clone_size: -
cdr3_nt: TGTGCCAGCAGCCCACGGTTGACAGCCCCCTTAGAGACCCAGTACTTC
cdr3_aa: CASSPRLTAPLETQYF

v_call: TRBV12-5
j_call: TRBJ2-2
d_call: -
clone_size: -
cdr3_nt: TGTGCTAGTGGTACCAGGACACCCACCGGGGAGCTGTTTTTT
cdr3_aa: CASGTRTPTGELFF

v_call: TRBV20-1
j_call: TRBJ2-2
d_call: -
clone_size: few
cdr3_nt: TGCAGTGCCCAGGAGTCGGGGGAGCTGTTTTTT
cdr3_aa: CSAQESGELFF

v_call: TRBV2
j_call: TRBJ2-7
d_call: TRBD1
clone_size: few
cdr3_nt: TGTGCCACCGGACAGGGGGTCTCCTACGAGCAGTACTTC
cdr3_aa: CATGQGVSYEQYF

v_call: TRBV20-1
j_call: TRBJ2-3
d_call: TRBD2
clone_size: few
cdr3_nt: TGCAGTGCGAGCCTACTAGCGGTTTCTAGCACAGATACGCAGTATTTT
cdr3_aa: CSASLLAVSSTDTQYF

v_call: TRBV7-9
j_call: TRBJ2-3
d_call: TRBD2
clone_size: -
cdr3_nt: TGTGCCAGCAGCTTCTTAGCGGGAGGGGCCACAGATACGCAGTATTTT
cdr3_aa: CASSFLAGGATDTQYF

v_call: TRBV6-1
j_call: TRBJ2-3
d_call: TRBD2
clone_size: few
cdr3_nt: TGTGCCAGCAGTGAAGCGCACAGGACTAGCGGGGGGGTTACGCAGTATTTT
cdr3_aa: CASSEAHRTSGGVTQYF

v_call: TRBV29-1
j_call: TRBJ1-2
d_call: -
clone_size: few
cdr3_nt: TGCAGCGTTGAAGGGACACCAGGTGGTTACTATGGCTACACCTTC
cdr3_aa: CSVEGTPGGYYGYTF

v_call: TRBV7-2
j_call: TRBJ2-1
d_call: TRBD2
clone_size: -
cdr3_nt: TGTGCCAGCAGCTCAGCCTTGGCGGGAGGTAGCTACAATGAGCAGTTCTTC
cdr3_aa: CASSSALAGGSYNEQFF

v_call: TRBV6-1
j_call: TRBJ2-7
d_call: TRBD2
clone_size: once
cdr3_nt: TGTGCCAGCAGTCCTGGGGGGGTGTCCTACGAGCAGTACTTC
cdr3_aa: CASSPGGVSYEQYF

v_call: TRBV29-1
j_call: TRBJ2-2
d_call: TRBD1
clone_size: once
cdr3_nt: TGCAGCGTTGCCCAGGGGACAGCGAACACCGGGGAGCTGTTTTTT
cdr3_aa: CSVAQGTANTGELFF

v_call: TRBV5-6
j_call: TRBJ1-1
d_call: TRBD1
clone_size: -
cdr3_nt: TGTGCCAGCAGCTTGGGGGGGACAGGGCTGAACACTGAAGCTTTCTTT
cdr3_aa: CASSLGGTGLNTEAFF

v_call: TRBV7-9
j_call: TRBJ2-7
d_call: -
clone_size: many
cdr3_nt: TGTGCCAGCACCCGAGGACAGAGTCCGTACGAGCAGTACTTC
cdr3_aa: CASTRGQSPYEQYF

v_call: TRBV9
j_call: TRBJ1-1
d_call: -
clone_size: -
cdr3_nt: TGTGCCAGCAGCGTAGCGGGGACGCCCGGAGGAACTGAAGCTTTCTTT
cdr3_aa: CASSVAGTPGGTEAFF

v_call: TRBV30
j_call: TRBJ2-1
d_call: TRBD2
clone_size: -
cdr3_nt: TGTGCCTGGAGTGGACCGGGACTAGCGCCTTATGAGCAGTTCTTC
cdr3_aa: CAWSGPGLAPYEQFF

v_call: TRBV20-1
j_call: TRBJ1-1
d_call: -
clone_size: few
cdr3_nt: TGCAGTGCTACCCTAACAGGGTATGGAGCTTTCTTT
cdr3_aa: CSATLTGYGAFF

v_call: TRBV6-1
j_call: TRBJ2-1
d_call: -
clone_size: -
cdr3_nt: TGTGCCAGCAGTGAAGCGCTTGCGGGGATCACCAATGAGCAGTTCTTC
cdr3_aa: CASSEALAGITNEQFF

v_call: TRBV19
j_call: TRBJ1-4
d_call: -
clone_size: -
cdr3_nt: TGTGCCAGTTCGTTTGAAACTAATGAAAAACTGTTTTTT
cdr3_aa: CASSFETNEKLFF

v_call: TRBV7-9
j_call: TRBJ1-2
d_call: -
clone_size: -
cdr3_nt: TGTGCCAGCAGCCGATCAGGGGTCCCTAACTATGGCTACACCTTC
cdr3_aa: CASSRSGVPNYGYTF

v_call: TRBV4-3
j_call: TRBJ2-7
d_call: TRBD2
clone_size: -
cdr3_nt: TGCGCCAGCAGCCCGGGACTAGAGGCCTCCTACGAGCAGTACTTC
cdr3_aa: CASSPGLEASYEQYF

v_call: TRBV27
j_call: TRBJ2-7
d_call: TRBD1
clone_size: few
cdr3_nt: TGTGCCAGCCGATCCGGGACAGCGAGCTCCTACGAGCAGTACTTC
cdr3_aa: CASRSGTASSYEQYF